The source of this TCR beta chain is a study of cytomegalovirus exposure and HLA in healthy donors. Overall study: Out of 180 million or so T cells, an earlier analysis found around 120 million unique TCR beta sequences in total. Broader study findings: A later analysis linked a missense variant in DCLRE1C to the trimming of TCR beta V and J genes. Per a later analysis, HLA-associated TCR beta chains showed more clonal expansion than other, equally common TCR beta chains.

The donors were healthy bone marrow donors. Concerning this clone itself: The antigen is undetermined.

Amplification used 60 Vbeta primers and 13 Jbeta primers. This table comes from immunoSEQ multiplex PCR, and its TCRdb copy is limited to in-frame clones, with some not included. The sample has 150,000 to 200,000 clones; the top ten hold 0.75% to 0.85%. V lost 4 bases and J lost 2; bases outside the gene matches: 4. The CDR3 has 14 residues. The V gene's germline CDR1 is LNHDA and CDR2 SQIVND (reference sequence). V usage is TRBV19 and J usage is TRBJ2-7, with 8 bases that match TRBD2. Sequenced material: PBMCs. The TCR was taken from a woman under 30 in good health and CMV-seropositive. This CDR3 reads CASSRAGAAYEQYF. CDR3 DNA sequence: TGTGCCAGTAGTAGAGCGGGAGCCGCCTACGAGCAGTACTTC.